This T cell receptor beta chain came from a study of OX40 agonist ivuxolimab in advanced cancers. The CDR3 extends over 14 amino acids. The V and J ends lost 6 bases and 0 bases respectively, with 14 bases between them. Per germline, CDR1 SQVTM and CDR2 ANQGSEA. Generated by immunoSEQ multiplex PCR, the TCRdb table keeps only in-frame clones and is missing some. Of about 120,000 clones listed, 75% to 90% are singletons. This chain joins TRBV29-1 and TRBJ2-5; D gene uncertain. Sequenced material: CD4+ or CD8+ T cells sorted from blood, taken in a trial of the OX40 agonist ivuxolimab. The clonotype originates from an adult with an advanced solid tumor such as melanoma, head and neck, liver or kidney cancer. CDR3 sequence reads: CSVFRLKNQETQYF. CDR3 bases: TGCAGCGTATTCCGACTGAAAAACCAAGAGACCCAGTACTTC.